This TCR beta chain was recovered during a study of T cell responses to AZD1222 COVID-19 vaccine. Regarding the study as a whole: The reported proportion of spike-specific TCRs targeting unmutated variant regions was nearly half. Spike-specific TCR breadth and depth rose after two AZD1222 doses. Mapped onto spike, vaccine-associated CD4 TCRs spanned it and were dominant at 160-218 and 743-854. Possibly, clonal diversity was underestimated; donors were largely white British and included more females.

Worth noting for this clone: Antigen unknown.

The CDR3 is 15 residues long. CDR1 and CDR2 from the germline V gene are SQVTM and ANQGSEA. Trimming took off 0 bases at V and 0 bases at J, with 8 bases between the two ends. The table came from immunoSEQ multiplex PCR; TCRdb's copy has only in-frame clones and leaves some out. The table lists 140,000 to 150,000 clones, more than 85% of them singletons. The receptor's source is an adult who had recovered from COVID-19. Here the sequenced sample was peripheral blood, taken after recovery from COVID-19. The chain recombines TRBV29-1 with TRBJ2-2; a possible D gene is TRBD2 (5 bases). Here the CDR3 reads CSVEEPGTNTGELFF. In DNA form, the CDR3 reads TGCAGCGTTGAAGAGCCGGGGACGAACACCGGGGAGCTGTTTTTT.